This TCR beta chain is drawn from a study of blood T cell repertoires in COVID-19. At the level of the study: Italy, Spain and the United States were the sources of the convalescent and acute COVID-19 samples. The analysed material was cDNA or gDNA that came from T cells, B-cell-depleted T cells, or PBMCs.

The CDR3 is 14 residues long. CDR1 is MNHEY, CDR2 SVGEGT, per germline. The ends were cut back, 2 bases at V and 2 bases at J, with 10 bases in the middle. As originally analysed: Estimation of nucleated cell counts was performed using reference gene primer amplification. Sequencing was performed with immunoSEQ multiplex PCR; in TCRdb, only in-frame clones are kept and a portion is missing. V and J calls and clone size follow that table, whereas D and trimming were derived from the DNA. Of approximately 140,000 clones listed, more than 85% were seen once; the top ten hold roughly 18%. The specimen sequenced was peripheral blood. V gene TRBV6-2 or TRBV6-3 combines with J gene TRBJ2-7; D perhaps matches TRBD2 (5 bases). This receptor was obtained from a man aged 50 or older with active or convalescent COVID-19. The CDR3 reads CASSYEGGTYEQYF. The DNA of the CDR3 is TGTGCCAGCAGTTACGAAGGAGGTACCTACGAGCAGTACTTC.